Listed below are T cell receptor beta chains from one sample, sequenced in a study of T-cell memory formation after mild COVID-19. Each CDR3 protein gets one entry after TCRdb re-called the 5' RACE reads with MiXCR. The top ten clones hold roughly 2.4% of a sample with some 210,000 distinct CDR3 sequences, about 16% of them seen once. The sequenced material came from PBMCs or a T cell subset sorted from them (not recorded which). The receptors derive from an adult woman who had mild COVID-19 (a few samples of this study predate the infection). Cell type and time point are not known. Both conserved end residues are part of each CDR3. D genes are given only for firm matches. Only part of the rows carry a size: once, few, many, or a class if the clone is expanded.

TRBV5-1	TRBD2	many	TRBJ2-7	TGCGCCAGCAGGACTCTAGCGGGAGGGTTCCACGAGCAGTACTTC	CASRTLAGGFHEQYF
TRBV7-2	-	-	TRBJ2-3	TGTGCCAGCAGCTCAACAGGGCAAGATACGCAGTATTTT	CASSSTGQDTQYF
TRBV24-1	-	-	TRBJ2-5	TGTGCCACCAGTGCTAGCCGGGACAACCCACTCCAAGAGACCCAGTACTTC	CATSASRDNPLQETQYF
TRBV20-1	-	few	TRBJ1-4	TGCAGTGCTGCGAGCCAAGGGCATGAAAAACTGTTTTTT	CSAASQGHEKLFF
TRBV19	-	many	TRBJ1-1	TGTGCCAGTAGTATCCCGGCAGGAGGCACTGAAGCTTTCTTT	CASSIPAGGTEAFF
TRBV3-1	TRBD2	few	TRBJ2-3	TGTGCCAGCAGCCAAGTAGCGGGAGGAGCAGATACGCAGTATTTT	CASSQVAGGADTQYF
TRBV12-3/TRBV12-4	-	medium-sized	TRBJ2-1	TGTGCCAGCAGTCCACAGGGAGTTCCCTACAATGAGCAGTTCTTC	CASSPQGVPYNEQFF
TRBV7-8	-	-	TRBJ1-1	TGTGCCAGCAGCTTAGGGGAGGGCACTGAAGCTTTCTTT	CASSLGEGTEAFF
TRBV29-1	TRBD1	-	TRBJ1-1	TGCAGCGCCTCAATCGGGACAGTAAACACTGAAGCTTTCTTT	CSASIGTVNTEAFF
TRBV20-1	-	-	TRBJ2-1	TGCAGTGCGGGGCCTGGGAGTTCCTACAATGAGCAGTTCTTC	CSAGPGSSYNEQFF
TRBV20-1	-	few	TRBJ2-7	TGCAGTGCTAGGGGGGCGGGCGGTGTCTCCTACGAGCAGTACTTC	CSARGAGGVSYEQYF
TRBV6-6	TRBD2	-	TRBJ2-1	TGTGCCAGCAGTTACGGGACAGAAACTAGCGGGGGTCGGAATGAGCAGTTCTTC	CASSYGTETSGGRNEQFF
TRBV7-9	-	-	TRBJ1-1	TGTGCCAGCAGCAAAACCTCGGACAGCCGGGAAGCTTTCTTT	CASSKTSDSREAFF
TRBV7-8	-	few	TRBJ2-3	TGTGCCAGCAGCCCCATGGATGAGGGCACAGATACGCAGTATTTT	CASSPMDEGTDTQYF
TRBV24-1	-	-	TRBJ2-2	TGTGCCACCAGTGGCCGAATACACACCGGGGAGCTGTTTTTT	CATSGRIHTGELFF
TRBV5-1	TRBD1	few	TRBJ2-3	TGCGCCAGCAGCTTAGGACAGGCCTACACAGATACGCAGTATTTT	CASSLGQAYTDTQYF
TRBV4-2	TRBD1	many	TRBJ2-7	TGTGCCAGCAGCCAGGCCAACCTAGGGGGCTTGGGCGAGCAGTACTTC	CASSQANLGGLGEQYF
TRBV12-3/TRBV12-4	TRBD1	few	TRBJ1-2	TGTGCCAGCAGTAGACAGGGAAGAAACTATGGCTACACCTTC	CASSRQGRNYGYTF
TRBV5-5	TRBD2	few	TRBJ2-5	TGTGCCAGCAGCTTGCCTAGCGGCCAAGAGACCCAGTACTTC	CASSLPSGQETQYF
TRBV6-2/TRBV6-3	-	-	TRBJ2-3	TGTGCCACCGGTCAAGCAGATACGCAGTATTTT	CATGQADTQYF
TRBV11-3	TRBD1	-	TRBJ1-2	TGTGCCAGCAGACCCGGGACAGGGGATGGCTACACCTTC	CASRPGTGDGYTF
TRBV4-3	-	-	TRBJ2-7	TGCGCCAGCAGCCAACAACTAGGGAGCTCCTACGAGCAGTACTTC	CASSQQLGSSYEQYF
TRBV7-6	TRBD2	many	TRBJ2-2	TGTGCCAGCAGCTTAGTGGCGGGGGGGACCGCCACCGGGGAGCTGTTTTTT	CASSLVAGGTATGELFF
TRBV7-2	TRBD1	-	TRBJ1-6	TGTGCCAGCACCTCCGGGACAGCCAATTCACCCCTCCACTTT	CASTSGTANSPLHF
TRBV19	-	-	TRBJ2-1	TGTGCCAGTAGCAGAAATCGGAACCCTAATGAGCAGTTCTTC	CASSRNRNPNEQFF
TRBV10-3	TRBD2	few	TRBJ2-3	TGTGCCATCGCGGGAGAGGCAGATACGCAGTATTTT	CAIAGEADTQYF
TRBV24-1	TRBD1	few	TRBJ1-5	TGTGCCACCAGTGACTCCGGGACAGGACGCTATAGCAATCAGCCCCAGCATTTT	CATSDSGTGRYSNQPQHF
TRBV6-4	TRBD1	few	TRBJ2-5	TGTGCCAGCAGTGAAAACAGGGGGCCCGGAGAGACCCAGTACTTC	CASSENRGPGETQYF